The sequence of this TCR beta chain was determined in a study of T-cell memory formation after mild COVID-19. The study's findings and limits: The finding that pre-infection memory included some responding clones suggested that cross-reactive memory joined.

One entry per CDR3 protein, called by TCRdb with MiXCR from the 5' RACE reads. The sample lists roughly 340,000 distinct CDR3 sequences; approximately 16% were seen once. The ends were cut back, 2 bases at V and 1 base at J, with 6 bases in the middle. The CDR3 runs to 14 residues. Per germline, CDR1 LGHDT and CDR2 YNNKEL (reference sequence). To note about this clonotype: Its antigen is unknown.

This TCR derives from a man between 18 and 35 years old who had mild COVID-19 (a few samples of this study predate the infection). Cell type and time point are not known. This sequence joins TRBV3-1 and TRBJ1-5; D not resolved. The sequencing input was PBMCs or a T cell subset sorted from them (not recorded which). The CDR3 region is CASSQFGSNQPQHF. The CDR3 nucleotides are TGTGCCAGCAGCCAATTCGGCAGCAATCAGCCCCAGCATTTT.